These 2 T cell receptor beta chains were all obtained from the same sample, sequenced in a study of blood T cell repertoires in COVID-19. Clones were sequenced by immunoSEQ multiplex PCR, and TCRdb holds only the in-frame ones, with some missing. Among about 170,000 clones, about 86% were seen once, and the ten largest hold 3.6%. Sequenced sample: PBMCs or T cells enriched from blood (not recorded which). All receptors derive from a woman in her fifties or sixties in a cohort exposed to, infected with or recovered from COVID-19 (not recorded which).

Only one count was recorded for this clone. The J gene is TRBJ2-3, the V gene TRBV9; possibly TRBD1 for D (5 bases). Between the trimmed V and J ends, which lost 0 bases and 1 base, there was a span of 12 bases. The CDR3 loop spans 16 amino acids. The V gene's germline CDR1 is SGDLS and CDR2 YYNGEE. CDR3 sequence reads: CASSVERGWGTDTQYF. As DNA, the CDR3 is TGTGCCAGCAGCGTAGAAAGGGGCTGGGGCACAGATACGCAGTATTTT.

The CDR3 sequence: CASTPASGDTQYF. CDR3 DNA sequence: TGTGCCAGCACCCCCGCCTCGGGGGATACGCAGTATTTT. The rearrangement joins TRBV27 to TRBJ2-3; a possible D gene is TRBD2 (5 bases). Between the trimmed V and J ends, which lost 7 bases and 6 bases, there was a span of 14 bases. Germline CDR1 is MNHEY and CDR2 is SMNVEV (reference sequence). The CDR3 is 13 amino acids.